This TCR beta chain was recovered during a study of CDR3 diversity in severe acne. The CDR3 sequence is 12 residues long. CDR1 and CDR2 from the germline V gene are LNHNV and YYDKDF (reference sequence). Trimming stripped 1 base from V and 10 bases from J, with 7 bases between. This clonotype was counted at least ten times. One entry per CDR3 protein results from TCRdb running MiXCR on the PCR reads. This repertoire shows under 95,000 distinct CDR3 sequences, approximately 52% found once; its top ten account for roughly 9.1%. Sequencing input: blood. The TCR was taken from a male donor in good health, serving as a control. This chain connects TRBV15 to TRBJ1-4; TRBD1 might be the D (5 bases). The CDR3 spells CATSRAGGKLFF. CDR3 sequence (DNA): TGTGCCACCAGCAGAGCGGGGGGAAAACTGTTTTTT.